This T cell receptor beta chain was identified in a study of blood T cell repertoires in COVID-19. Measured with immunoSEQ multiplex PCR; TCRdb has only the in-frame clones, and not every one. The sample records about 52,000 clones, more than 75% being singletons. Germline V CDR1 and CDR2: MNHEY, SVGEGT. The CDR3 loop spans 17 amino acids. V trimming: 2 bases; J trimming: 6 bases; junction bases outside the gene matches: 9. Sequenced input: peripheral blood. The clonotype originates from a human donor with active COVID-19. The donor label of this sample is uncertain. The chain has TRBV6-2 or TRBV6-3 and TRBJ1-5; 11 nucleotides line up with TRBD1. CDR3 region: CASSYGGQGALVQPQHF. Written as DNA, the CDR3 is TGTGCCAGCAGTTACGGAGGACAGGGGGCTCTGGTTCAGCCCCAGCATTTT.